Each of the 30 T cell receptor beta chains below was sequenced from the same sample in a study of blood T cell repertoires in COVID-19 (dated by TCRdb to 2020 to 2021). To prepare the library, the immunoSEQ multiplex PCR assay was applied. TCRdb's version of the immuneACCESS table is confined to in-frame rearrangements and falls short of the full clone set. An unresolved V gene accounts for under half of the shortfall where checked; the remainder is of unknown origin. The sample contains about 140,000 clones, 85% to 90% of them found a single time. Together, the top ten hold less than 2% of the sample. Sequencing was done on a sample of peripheral blood. These receptors were collected from a woman in her sixties with acute or convalescent COVID-19.

The V gene is TRBV5-4, the J gene TRBJ1-2; TRBD1 is a possible D gene (6 bases). The CDR3 runs 13 residues. Germline V CDR1 and CDR2: SGHNT, YYREEE (reference sequence). V lost 5 bases and J lost 4, with 12 bases in between. The CDR3 region is CASRTGTTYGYTF. The DNA for the CDR3 is TGTGCCAGCAGAACCGGGACAACCTATGGCTACACCTTC.

The chain uses TRBV3-1 (or the pseudogene TRBV3-2) and TRBJ2-2, with TRBD1 matching over 8 bases. The CDR3 spans 15 residues. J was trimmed by 7 bases and V by 1 base; bases with no gene match: 5. The germline V gene encodes CDR1 LGHDT and CDR2 YNNKEL (reference sequence). CDR3 coding DNA: TGTGCCAGCAGCCAAGTCCAGGGGGCGGGCGGGGAGCTGTTTTTT. Protein sequence: CASSQVQGAGGELFF.

DNA for the CDR3: TGTGCCAGTAGTCTCCCGGGGGGCGCGAACACTGAAGCTTTCTTT. Amino acids: CASSLPGGANTEAFF. J is TRBJ1-1 and V is TRBV19; a possible D gene is TRBD1 (6 bases). The V end was cut by 5 bases, the J end by 1 base, with 14 bases between. CDR3 length: 15 amino acids. The germline V gene encodes CDR1 LNHDA and CDR2 SQIVND (reference sequence).

CDR3 amino acids: CASSLAAGYEQYF. The CDR3 bases are TGTGCCAGCAGCTTAGCGGCAGGGTACGAGCAGTACTTC. The V and J genes are TRBV7-9 and TRBJ2-7; D might be TRBD1 (5 bases). Deletions cut 0 bases from V and 4 bases from J, with 7 bases between. Germline V lookup: CDR1 SEHNR, CDR2 FQNEAQ (reference sequence). The CDR3 is 13 residues long.

The chain combines TRBV7-9 with TRBJ1-2; a weak D match, TRBD1 (6 bases). Germline-derived CDR1 and CDR2 are SEHNR and FQNEAQ (reference sequence). The V and J ends lost 4 bases and 4 bases respectively, with 13 bases between them. This CDR3 region has 14 residues. As DNA, the CDR3 is TGTGCCAGCAGCTCACAGGGTCGGACCTATGGCTACACCTTC. Amino acids: CASSSQGRTYGYTF.

V gene TRBV19 combines with J gene TRBJ2-7; 7 bases agree with TRBD1. Germline lookup yields CDR1 LNHDA and CDR2 SQIVND (reference sequence). The CDR3 spans 16 residues. Unmatched junction bases numbered 10, after V lost 5 bases and J lost 0 bases. The CDR3 DNA reads as TGTGCCAGTAGTTCGGAAGGGGGCAGAGCCTCCTACGAGCAGTACTTC. Translation: CASSSEGGRASYEQYF.

V is TRBV4-3 and J is TRBJ2-5; 11 nucleotides agree with TRBD2. Per the germline V gene, CDR1 is LGHNA and CDR2 is YSLEER. CDR3 length: 18 amino acids. The V and J ends lost 0 bases and 0 bases, in that order; junction bases with no gene match: 6. CDR3 bases: TGCGCCAGCAGCCAAGAATACGGGACTAGCGGCAACCAAGAGACCCAGTACTTC. It yields the protein CASSQEYGTSGNQETQYF.

V usage is TRBV5-6 and J usage is TRBJ2-7; D not resolved. Germline V CDR1 and CDR2: SGHDT, YYEEEE. V dropped 0 bases and J dropped 4 bases, with 5 bases sitting between them. CDR3 length equals 12 residues. CDR3 sequence reads: CASSLGRYEQYF. CDR3 coding DNA: TGTGCCAGCAGCTTGGGTAGATACGAGCAGTACTTC.

The chain uses TRBV6-2 or TRBV6-3 and TRBJ2-3; the match to TRBD2 covers 9 bases. V was clipped by 0 bases and J by 4 bases; unmatched bases: 2. The CDR3 consists of 15 residues. Germline V gene data show CDR1 as MNHEY and CDR2 as SVGEGT. The CDR3 bases are TGTGCCAGCAGTTACTCAGCGGGGGGCGCAGATACGCAGTATTTT. It yields the protein CASSYSAGGADTQYF.

The chain links TRBV4-1 to TRBJ1-2; possible D gene TRBD1, 5 bases. CDR3 size: 14 residues. Germline assignment: CDR1 MGHRA and CDR2 YSYEKL. V gave up 0 bases and J gave up 5 bases, with 10 bases separating them. CDR3 region: CASSQDQGWYGYTF. The CDR3 bases are TGCGCCAGCAGCCAAGATCAGGGATGGTATGGCTACACCTTC.

This chain connects TRBV6-2 or TRBV6-3 to TRBJ1-6; 10 positions match TRBD1. The CDR3 extends over 16 amino acids. The germline CDR1 and CDR2 sequences are MNHEY and SVGEGT. Unmatched junction bases numbered 9, after V lost 5 bases and J lost 8 bases. The CDR3 DNA is TGTGCCAGCAGTAAATTCACCGGGACAGGGGATTCACCCCTCCACTTT. Its protein is CASSKFTGTGDSPLHF.

The rearrangement links TRBV28 to TRBJ1-1; D is unclear. Germline V gives CDR1 MDHEN, CDR2 SYDVKM. This CDR3 is 12 amino acids long. V lost 4 bases, J lost 9 bases, and 12 bases lay in between. The CDR3 loop reads CASSSSGSQAFF. DNA of the CDR3: TGTGCCAGCAGTTCATCAGGATCGCAAGCTTTCTTT.

This CDR3 is CASSKRGRGGQPQHF. The CDR3 bases are TGTGCCAGCAGCAAAAGGGGAAGGGGTGGCCAGCCCCAGCATTTT. The gene calls are TRBV21-1 and TRBJ1-5; TRBD1, the table's D call, was not compared with the DNA. TRBV21-1 is a pseudogene locus. This CDR3 comprises 15 residues.

The chain couples TRBV7-9 to TRBJ2-5; weak D call: TRBD2 (5 bases). V lost 0 bases and J 1 base, leaving 9 bases between the germline ends. The V gene's germline CDR1 is SEHNR and CDR2 FQNEAQ (reference sequence). The CDR3 has 15 amino acids. Here the CDR3 DNA reads TGTGCCAGCAGCTTAGCGCCCGGGATCCAAGAGACCCAGTACTTC. Translated, it gives CASSLAPGIQETQYF.

This chain uses TRBV7-2 with TRBJ2-1; TRBD2 is a possible D gene (6 bases). With 1 base removed from V and 3 bases from J, the gap between germline ends came to 10 bases. CDR1 SGHTA and CDR2 FQGNSA come from the germline V gene. There are 15 residues in the CDR3. The CDR3 here is CASSLVRGSYNEQFF. CDR3 coding DNA: TGTGCCAGCAGCTTAGTCCGGGGGAGCTACAATGAGCAGTTCTTC.

The chain is built from TRBV11-2 and TRBJ1-2; D unclear. Deletions cut 5 bases from V and 5 bases from J, with 12 bases between. The CDR3 has 13 residues. The germline CDR1 and CDR2 sequences are SGHAT and FQNNGV. CDR3 in DNA: TGTGCCAGCAGCCCCGAGGCTAGATATGGCTACACCTTC. Protein: CASSPEARYGYTF.

A few counts support this clone. V usage is TRBV6-5 and J usage is TRBJ2-7; D remains unclear. The length of the CDR3 is 14 residues. Germline lookup yields CDR1 MNHEY and CDR2 SVGAGI. Trimming took off 5 bases at V and 3 bases at J, with 14 bases between the two ends. In DNA, the CDR3 is TGTGCCAGCAGTCCCTCAATGAGGAACTACGAGCAGTACTTC. This encodes CASSPSMRNYEQYF.

The chain joins TRBV5-5 to TRBJ1-6; D remains unclear. Trimming shortened V by 5 bases and J by 8 bases, and 14 bases separated the two germline ends. The CDR3 runs 14 residues. Germline V gene lookup returns CDR1 SGHKS and CDR2 YYEKEE (reference sequence). The CDR3: CASSVAGRDSPLHF. CDR3 in DNA: TGTGCCAGCAGTGTGGCTGGGAGGGATTCACCCCTCCACTTT.

This clone was seen a handful of times. The sample has other DNA sequences that encode this CDR3 too. The chain combines TRBV5-1 with TRBJ1-5; D call uncertain. The germline V gene encodes CDR1 SGHRS and CDR2 YFSETQ. The ends were cut back, 0 bases at V and 4 bases at J, with 11 bases in the middle. The length of the CDR3 is 15 residues. CDR3 bases: TGCGCCAGCAGCTTGGTGGCCGGGGTAAATCAGCCCCAGCATTTT. Protein: CASSLVAGVNQPQHF.

The chain couples TRBV7-2 to TRBJ1-2, with TRBD1 identical over 7 bases. The CDR3 is 14 amino acids. V gave up 6 bases and J gave up 8 bases; unmatched junction bases: 12. CDR1 and CDR2 from the germline V gene are SGHTA and FQGNSA. The CDR3 nucleotides are TGTGCCAGCAGTTCCTCGACAGGGATGCGGGGCTACACCTTC. This codes for CASSSSTGMRGYTF. Filled out from reference TRBV7-2 and TRBJ1-2, the complete variable domain reads GAGVSQSPSNKVTEKGKDVELRCDPISGHTALYWYRQSLGQGLEFLIYFQGNSAPDKSGLPSDRFSAERTGGSVSTLTIQRTQQEDSAVYLCASSSSTGMRGYTFGSGTRLTVV.

This clone was seen a few times. The chain links TRBV7-2 to TRBJ1-1, with 7 bases lining up with TRBD1. The CDR3 is made up of 15 amino acids. CDR1 SGHTA and CDR2 FQGNSA come from the germline V gene. The junction had 1 base not matched to a gene; V was cut back by 0 bases and J by 0 bases. CDR3 sequence: CASSLAGQVNTEAFF. Written as DNA, the CDR3 is TGTGCCAGCAGCTTAGCTGGACAGGTGAACACTGAAGCTTTCTTT.

The CDR3 region has the DNA TGTGCCAGCAGCATGACCGGGACAAGCTACGAGCAGTACTTC. This translates into CASSMTGTSYEQYF. The chain joins TRBV7-2 to TRBJ2-7, with D maybe TRBD1 (6 bases). V lost 5 bases, J lost 3 bases, and 14 bases lay in between. This CDR3 contains 14 residues. The germline V gene has CDR1 SGHTA and CDR2 FQGNSA.

V gene TRBV30 combines with J gene TRBJ1-4; tentatively, D is TRBD1 (6 bases). With 5 bases removed from V and 5 bases from J, the gap between germline ends came to 12 bases. Germline V gene lookup returns CDR1 GTSNPN and CDR2 SVGIG (reference sequence). CDR3 length equals 13 residues. The CDR3 nucleotides read TGTGCCTGGGGGACACGGAGGAATGAAAAACTGTTTTTT. Protein sequence: CAWGTRRNEKLFF.

CDR3 nucleotide sequence: TGTGCCAGTAACCCATCAAACAGGGGTCAGCCCCAGCATTTT. Translated, it gives CASNPSNRGQPQHF. The chain uses TRBV19 and TRBJ1-5; 7 nucleotides match TRBD1. The CDR3 consists of 14 residues. Looked up from germline, CDR1 is LNHDA and CDR2 is SQIVND (reference sequence). With 7 bases clipped from V and 6 bases from J, the junction kept 9 bases outside the gene matches.

The genes are TRBV7-8 and TRBJ1-2; D is unclear. The length of the CDR3 is 17 residues. V lost 3 bases to trimming and J lost 3 bases, with 20 bases between them. CDR1 and CDR2 from the germline V gene are SGHVS and FQNEAQ. Here the CDR3 DNA reads TGTGCCAGCAGCTTCGTCGGCGGGGAAAAGGGCGACTATGGCTACACCTTC. It specifies CASSFVGGEKGDYGYTF.

The rearrangement links TRBV11-2 to TRBJ1-1; possible D gene TRBD1, 6 bases. This CDR3 contains 14 residues. The V gene's germline CDR1 is SGHAT and CDR2 FQNNGV. The V and J ends lost 2 bases and 7 bases respectively, with 14 bases between them. CDR3 sequence: CASSLPGQILEAFF. The CDR3 nucleotides read TGTGCCAGCAGCTTACCCGGACAGATACTTGAAGCTTTCTTT.

V gene TRBV4-2 combines with J gene TRBJ1-6, with a weak D call TRBD1 (6 bases). CDR1 and CDR2 from the germline V gene are LGHNA and YNFKEQ. V dropped 1 base and J dropped 8 bases, with 15 bases sitting between them. There are 16 residues in the CDR3. The CDR3 DNA reads as TGTGCCAGCAGCCAAGGTCGGGGGGCGAGTCATTCACCCCTCCACTTT. Protein product: CASSQGRGASHSPLHF.

This rearrangement joins TRBV15 to TRBJ1-5; TRBD1 might be the D (5 bases). V gave up 7 bases and J gave up 0 bases, with 13 bases separating them. The CDR3 is made up of 15 amino acids. From germline, CDR1 is LNHNV and CDR2 YYDKDF (reference sequence). The CDR3 loop reads CATKTGGSSNQPQHF. In DNA form, the CDR3 reads TGTGCCACCAAAACCGGGGGTTCTAGCAATCAGCCCCAGCATTTT.

This chain connects TRBV6-2 or TRBV6-3 to TRBJ2-5; possible D gene TRBD1, 6 bases. CDR1 and CDR2 (germline): MNHEY, SVGEGT. V lost 2 bases and J 5 bases, leaving 21 bases between the germline ends. This CDR3 spans 17 amino acids. CDR3 in amino acids: CASSYDLGQGQGETQYF. The CDR3 nucleotides are TGTGCCAGCAGTTACGATCTTGGGCAGGGTCAGGGGGAGACCCAGTACTTC.

This chain uses TRBV7-2 with TRBJ2-1, with 10 nucleotides matching TRBD2. The germline gives CDR1 SGHTA, CDR2 FQGNSA. V was clipped by 5 bases and J by 7 bases; unmatched bases: 11. This CDR3 is 16 amino acids long. The CDR3 loop reads CASSPSRAGGRNEQFF. The CDR3 DNA reads TGTGCCAGCAGCCCCAGCCGAGCGGGGGGGCGGAATGAGCAGTTCTTC.